This is a list of T cell receptor beta chains from one sample in a study of OX40 agonist ivuxolimab in advanced cancers. Only in-frame clones appear in the TCRdb table, and some are missing; sequencing was by immunoSEQ multiplex PCR. The sample holds about 95,000 clones, over 75% seen once. Source: CD4+ or CD8+ T cells sorted from blood, taken in a trial of the OX40 agonist ivuxolimab. These receptors were collected from an adult with an advanced solid tumor such as melanoma, head and neck, liver or kidney cancer. The CDR3 runs from the conserved cysteine through the conserved F or W. Some rows mark clone size as missing; the rest say once, few, many or name a class of expanded clone.

J gene,V gene,clone size,CDR3 protein
TRBJ1-5,TRBV6-6,NA,CASSYSGYNQPQHF
TRBJ1-4,TRBV7-9,NA,CASSLGTGMGEKLFF
TRBJ1-5,TRBV5-1,NA,CASSLASTTGGRQPQHF
TRBJ1-1,TRBV11-2,NA,CASSPLQGMNTEAFF
TRBJ2-6,TRBV4-3,NA,CASSQTGSSGANVLTF
TRBJ2-1,TRBV5-1,NA,CASRPAGTGANEQFF
TRBJ1-3,TRBV29-1,NA,CSAIQVFGSGNTIYF
TRBJ2-5,TRBV18,once,CASSRSNQETQYF
TRBJ2-7,TRBV7-8,NA,CASSLGFPNYEQYF
TRBJ2-7,TRBV30,once,CAWRLAGRSYEQYF
TRBJ2-5,TRBV2,NA,CASSEALYETQYF
TRBJ1-2,TRBV10-3,NA,CAISDPGGDGYTF
TRBJ2-1,TRBV6-1,once,CASKSGGGEQFF
TRBJ2-2,TRBV19,NA,CASGTKTSGKTGELFF
TRBJ1-5,TRBV19,NA,CASSSSNLRTSYSNQPQHF
TRBJ2-7,TRBV28,once,CASSTEGRPSYEQYF
TRBJ2-3,TRBV4-2,NA,CASSQEGSGDTDTQYF
TRBJ2-7,TRBV7-2,NA,CASSPPGRPRNEQYF
TRBJ2-1,TRBV2,NA,CASSYTGFDEQFF
TRBJ2-5,TRBV6-1,NA,CASRDRRAHETQYF
TRBJ2-7,TRBV2,NA,CARETGRGYEQYF
TRBJ2-3,TRBV18,NA,CASSPTGQGGADTQYF
TRBJ1-6,TRBV10-3,NA,CAIIILHF
TRBJ2-1,TRBV6-5,NA,CASSKDGYNEQFF
TRBJ2-1,TRBV11-2,NA,CASSRGDSSYNEQFF
TRBJ2-7,TRBV27,NA,CASSHTGTGGREQYF
TRBJ2-7,TRBV30,NA,CAWTLAGGFQYF
TRBJ1-4,TRBV5-1,NA,CASSPQGAVNEKLFF
TRBJ1-4,TRBV12-5,NA,CASGLTSGMGRATNEKLFF
TRBJ2-7,TRBV2,NA,CASRRLLGTRSSYEQYF
TRBJ2-1,TRBV5-4,NA,CASSTGQGGYNEQFF
TRBJ1-1,TRBV2,once,CASSVEGATEAFF
TRBJ2-7,TRBV28,NA,CASGLFDEQYF
TRBJ2-7,TRBV18,NA,CASSPGTGVFEQYF
TRBJ1-4,TRBV7-2,NA,CASSEGTGWTNEKLFF
TRBJ2-3,TRBV5-1,NA,CASSLGGKSTDTQYF
TRBJ2-7,TRBV30,NA,CAGGTGGSEQYF